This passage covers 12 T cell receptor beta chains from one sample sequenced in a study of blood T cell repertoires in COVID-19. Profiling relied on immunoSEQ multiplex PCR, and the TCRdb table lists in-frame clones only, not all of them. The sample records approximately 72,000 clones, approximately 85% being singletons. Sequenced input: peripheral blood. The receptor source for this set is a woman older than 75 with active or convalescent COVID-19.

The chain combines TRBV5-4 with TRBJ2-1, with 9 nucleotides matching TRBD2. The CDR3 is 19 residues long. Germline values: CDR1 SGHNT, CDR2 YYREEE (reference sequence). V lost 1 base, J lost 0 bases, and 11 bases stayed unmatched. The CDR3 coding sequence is TGTGCCAGCAGCTTGAGGTTGGTTAGCGGGGGCCTCTCCTACAATGAGCAGTTCTTC. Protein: CASSLRLVSGGLSYNEQFF. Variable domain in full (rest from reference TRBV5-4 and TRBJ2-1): ETGVTQSPTHLIKTRGQQVTLRCSSQSGHNTVSWYQQALGQGPQFIFQYYREEENGRGNFPPRFSGLQFPNYSSELNVNALELDDSALYLCASSLRLVSGGLSYNEQFFGPGTRLTVL.

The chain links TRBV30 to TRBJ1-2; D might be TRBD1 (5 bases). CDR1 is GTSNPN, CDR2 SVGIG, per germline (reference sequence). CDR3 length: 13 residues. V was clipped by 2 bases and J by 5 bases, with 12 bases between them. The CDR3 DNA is TGTGCCTGGAGTCGCCGGGGGGGGTATGGCTACACCTTC. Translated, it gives CAWSRRGGYGYTF.

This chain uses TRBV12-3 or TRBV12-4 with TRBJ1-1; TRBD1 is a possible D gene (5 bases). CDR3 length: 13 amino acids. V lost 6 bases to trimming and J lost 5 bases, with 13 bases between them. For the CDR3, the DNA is TGTGCCAGCAGCTCAGGGTTGGGGACTGAAGCTTTCTTT. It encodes CASSSGLGTEAFF.

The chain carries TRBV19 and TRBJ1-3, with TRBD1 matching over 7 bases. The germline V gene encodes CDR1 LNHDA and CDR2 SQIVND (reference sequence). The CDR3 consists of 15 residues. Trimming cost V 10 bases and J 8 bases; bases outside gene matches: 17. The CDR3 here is CATRRGRSYWDTIYF. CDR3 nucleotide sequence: TGTGCCACGAGGAGGGGGCGATCCTACTGGGACACCATATATTTT.

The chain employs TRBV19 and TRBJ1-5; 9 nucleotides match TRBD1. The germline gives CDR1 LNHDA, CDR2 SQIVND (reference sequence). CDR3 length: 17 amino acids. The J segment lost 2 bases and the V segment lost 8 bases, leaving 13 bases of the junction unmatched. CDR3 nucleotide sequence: TGTGCCAGTCAGGTCGGGACAGGGAGAGAGGGCAATCAGCCCCAGCATTTT. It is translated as CASQVGTGREGNQPQHF.

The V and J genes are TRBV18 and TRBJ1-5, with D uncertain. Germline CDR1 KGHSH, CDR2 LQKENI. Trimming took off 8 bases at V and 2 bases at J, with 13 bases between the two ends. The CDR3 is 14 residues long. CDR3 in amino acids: CASAYLEGNQPQHF. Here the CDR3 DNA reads TGTGCCAGCGCATATTTGGAGGGCAATCAGCCCCAGCATTTT.

The chain's CDR3 is CASSSVLLLTDTQYF. CDR3 DNA sequence: TGTGCCAGCAGCTCCGTCCTTTTACTCACAGATACGCAGTATTTT. The chain employs TRBV9 and TRBJ2-3; D unclear. The ends were cut back, 4 bases at V and 2 bases at J, with 14 bases in the middle. This CDR3 is 15 amino acids long. Germline lookup yields CDR1 SGDLS and CDR2 YYNGEE.

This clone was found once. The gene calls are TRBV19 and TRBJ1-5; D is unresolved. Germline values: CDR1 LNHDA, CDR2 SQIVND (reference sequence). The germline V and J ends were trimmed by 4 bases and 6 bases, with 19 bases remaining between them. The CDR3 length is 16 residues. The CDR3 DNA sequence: TGTGCCAGTAGTAGCGACGAGACCCTGCCAGGTCAGCCCCAGCATTTT. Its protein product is CASSSDETLPGQPQHF. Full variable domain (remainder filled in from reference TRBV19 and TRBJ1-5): DGGITQSPKYLFRKEGQNVTLSCEQNLNHDAMYWYRQDPGQGLRLIYYSQIVNDFQKGDIAEGYSVSREKKESFPLTVTSAQKNPTAFYLCASSSDETLPGQPQHFGDGTRLSIL.

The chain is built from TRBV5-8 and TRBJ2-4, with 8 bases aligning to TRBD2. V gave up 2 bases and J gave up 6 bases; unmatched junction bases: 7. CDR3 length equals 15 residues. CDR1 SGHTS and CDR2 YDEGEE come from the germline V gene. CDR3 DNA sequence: TGTGCCAGCAGCTTCGGGAGGGACATAGGAAACATTCAGTACTTC. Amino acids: CASSFGRDIGNIQYF.

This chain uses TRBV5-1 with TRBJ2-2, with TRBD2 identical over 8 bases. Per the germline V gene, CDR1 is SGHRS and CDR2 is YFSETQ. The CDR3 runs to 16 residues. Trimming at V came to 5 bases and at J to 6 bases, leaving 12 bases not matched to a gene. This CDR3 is CASRPTGTSQSGELFF. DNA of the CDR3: TGCGCCAGCAGGCCAACCGGGACTAGTCAATCCGGGGAGCTGTTTTTT.

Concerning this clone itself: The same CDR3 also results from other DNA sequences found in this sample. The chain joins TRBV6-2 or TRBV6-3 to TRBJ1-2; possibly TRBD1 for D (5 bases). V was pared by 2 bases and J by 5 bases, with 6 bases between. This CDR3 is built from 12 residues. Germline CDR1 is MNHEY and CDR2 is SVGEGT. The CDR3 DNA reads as TGTGCCAGCAGTTACCGGGGGTATGGCTACACCTTC. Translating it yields CASSYRGYGYTF.

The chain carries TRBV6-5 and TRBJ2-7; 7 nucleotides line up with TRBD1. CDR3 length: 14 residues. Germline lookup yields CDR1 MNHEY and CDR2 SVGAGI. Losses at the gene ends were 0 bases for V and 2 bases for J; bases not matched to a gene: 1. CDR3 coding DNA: TGTGCCAGCAGTTACTCGACAGGGACCTACGAGCAGTACTTC. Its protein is CASSYSTGTYEQYF.